The subject of this entry is one TCR beta chain. Its antigen is unknown. Method: immunoSEQ multiplex PCR; TCRdb's copy keeps in-frame clones and lacks some. The sample lists 200,000 to 300,000 clones; more than 85% were seen once. This sample stems from a study of T cell responses to AZD1222 COVID-19 vaccine. With V trimmed by 6 bases and J by 1 base, 11 bases remained unmatched. The length of the CDR3 is 16 residues. The germline gives CDR1 PRHDT, CDR2 FYEKMQ (reference sequence). Whole-study findings and limits: Seropositive at baseline were only six or seven AZD1222 recipients.

This sequence was found in an adult in good health. The chain links TRBV13 to TRBJ2-5; 7 positions agree with TRBD1. Sequencing used peripheral blood, obtained on day 0 of AZD1222 vaccination. The CDR3 DNA reads as TGTGCCAGCAGACCTACAGGGGCGCCCCTCCAAGAGACCCAGTACTTC. Translated: CASRPTGAPLQETQYF.